Listed here are 17 T cell receptor beta chains from one sample, sequenced in a study of T cells in localized non-small cell lung cancer. Some clones are missing from TCRdb's copy, which holds only in-frame ones; the method was immunoSEQ multiplex PCR. The sample holds roughly 35,000 clones, more than 85% seen once. The material sequenced was peripheral blood mononuclear cells, taken before any cancer treatment. These receptors were collected from a female donor aged 60 or older with stage II lung adenocarcinoma.

The table lists this clone with a count of one. The chain uses TRBV5-1 and TRBJ1-1; D is undetermined. The CDR3 loop spans 13 amino acids. The germline V and J ends were trimmed by 4 bases and 1 base, with 8 bases remaining between them. Germline V gene lookup returns CDR1 SGHRS and CDR2 YFSETQ. The CDR3 loop reads CASSPGQNTEAFF. The DNA for the CDR3 is TGCGCCAGCAGCCCCGGCCAGAACACTGAAGCTTTCTTT.

The rearrangement links TRBV6-6 to TRBJ1-6, with TRBD1 identical over 8 bases. The J segment lost 10 bases and the V segment lost 6 bases, leaving 14 bases of the junction unmatched. This CDR3 is 16 amino acids long. The germline gives CDR1 MNHNY, CDR2 SVGAGI (reference sequence). The CDR3 coding sequence is TGTGCCAGCAGGACCCCCGACAGGGGAACAGGATCACCCCTCCACTTT. Residues: CASRTPDRGTGSPLHF.

V gene TRBV9 combines with J gene TRBJ2-7; D gene ambiguous. The CDR3 contains 14 residues. Germline V CDR1 and CDR2: SGDLS, YYNGEE. Trimming pared 1 base from V and 0 bases from J, leaving 8 bases between. The CDR3 reads CASSVLGYSYEQYF. CDR3 coding DNA: TGTGCCAGCAGCGTATTAGGGTACTCCTACGAGCAGTACTTC.

The rearrangement joins TRBV6-1 to TRBJ2-5; 9 bases are a match to TRBD1. Germline V gene sequence: CDR1 MNHNS, CDR2 SASEGT. CDR3 length: 16 residues. V was pared by 4 bases and J by 5 bases, with 11 bases of the junction left unmatched. CDR3 loop: CASSATTGGAGETQYF. CDR3 bases: TGTGCCAGCAGTGCTACCACAGGGGGCGCGGGGGAGACCCAGTACTTC.

The chain carries TRBV19 and TRBJ1-2; D unresolved. CDR3 length equals 12 residues. With 3 bases removed from V and 8 bases from J, the gap between germline ends came to 10 bases. Germline V gene data show CDR1 as LNHDA and CDR2 as SQIVND (reference sequence). For the CDR3, the DNA is TGTGCCAGTAGTATTCAGGAGTTGGGCTACACCTTC. Protein product: CASSIQELGYTF.

V is TRBV30 and J is TRBJ1-5; D gene uncertain. The CDR3 sequence is 14 residues long. With 4 bases removed from V and 0 bases from J, the gap between germline ends came to 10 bases. The germline CDR1 and CDR2 sequences are GTSNPN and SVGIG (reference sequence). The CDR3 nucleotides are TGTGCCTGGACCGGGAGTTATAGCAATCAGCCCCAGCATTTT. This gives the protein CAWTGSYSNQPQHF.

This chain joins TRBV28 and TRBJ1-1, with TRBD1 identical over 9 bases. CDR3 length equals 14 residues. CDR1 and CDR2 (germline): MDHEN, SYDVKM. The V segment lost 5 bases and the J segment 8 bases; nucleotides outside the gene matches: 9. CDR3 residues: CASSATGTGLEAFF. The CDR3 DNA follows: TGTGCCAGCAGTGCCACCGGGACAGGGTTGGAAGCTTTCTTT.

The chain carries TRBV7-8 and TRBJ1-1; D unresolved. Germline CDR1 SGHVS, CDR2 FQNEAQ. Trimming left V 2 bases short and J 5 bases short, with 9 bases between. The CDR3 is 13 residues long. The DNA for the CDR3 is TGTGCCAGCAGCTTACGAGAAGGAACTGAAGCTTTCTTT. It codes for CASSLREGTEAFF.

The rearrangement uses TRBV2 and TRBJ2-1; D is ambiguous. In germline, CDR1 is SNHLY, CDR2 FYNNEI. The germline V and J ends were trimmed by 6 bases and 4 bases, with 19 bases remaining between them. CDR3 length equals 16 residues. The CDR3 DNA reads TGTGCCAGCAGACTATTCACTTCCATCACGTACAATGAGCAGTTCTTC. Translated, it gives CASRLFTSITYNEQFF.

The rearrangement links TRBV10-3 to TRBJ1-2; tentatively, D is TRBD1 (5 bases). V lost 6 bases, J lost 7 bases, and 12 bases lay in between. Germline V lookup: CDR1 ENHRY, CDR2 SYGVKD. CDR3 length: 12 amino acids. The CDR3 loop reads CAIRGRTGGYTF. The CDR3, as DNA: TGTGCCATCAGGGGGCGTACCGGTGGCTACACCTTC.

V gene TRBV18 combines with J gene TRBJ1-2; D uncertain. The length of the CDR3 is 14 residues. Deletions cut 6 bases from V and 0 bases from J, with 11 bases between. Germline loops: CDR1 KGHSH, CDR2 LQKENI. For the CDR3, the DNA is TGTGCCAGCTCGCCTCTCGACACTAACTATGGCTACACCTTC. This codes for CASSPLDTNYGYTF. Filled out from reference TRBV18 and TRBJ1-2, the complete variable domain reads NAGVMQNPRHLVRRRGQEARLRCSPMKGHSHVYWYRQLPEEGLKFMVYLQKENIIDESGMPKERFSAEFPKEGPSILRIQQVVRGDSAAYFCASSPLDTNYGYTFGSGTRLTVV.

This clone came up a few times. The chain employs TRBV7-8 and TRBJ2-5; TRBD2 matches 10 bases. The CDR3 consists of 15 residues. The V and J ends lost 1 base and 3 bases, in that order; junction bases with no gene match: 2. Germline loops: CDR1 SGHVS, CDR2 FQNEAQ. The DNA for the CDR3 is TGTGCCAGCAGCTTAGGAGCGGGGGGGAAAGAGACCCAGTACTTC. Amino acids: CASSLGAGGKETQYF.

The chain recombines TRBV7-3 with TRBJ2-3; D not certain. The V end was cut by 2 bases, the J end by 0 bases, with 12 bases between. The CDR3 totals 16 residues. Germline V gene lookup returns CDR1 SGHTA and CDR2 FQGTGA. The DNA for the CDR3 is TGTGCCAGCAGCTTACAACCGCGGCCTAGCACAGATACGCAGTATTTT. Translating it yields CASSLQPRPSTDTQYF.

The V gene is TRBV7-6, the J gene TRBJ1-6; D is unresolved. The CDR3 is 16 amino acids. Germline CDR1 is SGHVS and CDR2 is FNYEAQ. The V end was cut by 3 bases, the J end by 0 bases, with 9 bases between. CDR3 protein: CASSLAVSSYNSPLHF. The CDR3 nucleotides read TGTGCCAGCAGCTTGGCAGTGAGCTCCTATAATTCACCCCTCCACTTT. Together with reference TRBV7-6 and TRBJ1-6, the CDR3 gives the full variable domain: GAGVSQSPRYKVTKRGQDVALRCDPISGHVSLYWYRQALGQGPEFLTYFNYEAQQDKSGLPNDRFSAERPEGSISTLTIQRTEQRDSAMYRCASSLAVSSYNSPLHFGNGTRLTVT.

The chain combines TRBV28 with TRBJ2-3; possibly TRBD2 for D (5 bases). Germline loops: CDR1 MDHEN, CDR2 SYDVKM. The V and J ends lost 7 bases and 7 bases respectively, with 18 bases between them. The CDR3 is 14 amino acids. Here the CDR3 DNA reads TGTGCCAGCAACGGGATATCGGCACTAAATACGCAGTATTTT. This codes for CASNGISALNTQYF.

V usage is TRBV6-5 and J usage is TRBJ1-2; D gene uncertain. The CDR3 spans 13 residues. Per the germline V gene, CDR1 is MNHEY and CDR2 is SVGAGI. V was trimmed by 6 bases and J by 4 bases, leaving 12 bases between them. The CDR3 region has the DNA TGTGCCAGCAGCTCAGAAAGCGTCTATGGCTACACCTTC. Protein product: CASSSESVYGYTF.

The chain has TRBV10-3 and TRBJ2-1; no firm D call. This CDR3 has 12 residues. V dropped 11 bases and J dropped 6 bases, with 14 bases sitting between them. Germline assignment: CDR1 ENHRY and CDR2 SYGVKD. CDR3 protein: CALPRAVNEQFF. CDR3 nucleotide sequence: TGTGCCCTCCCTCGGGCGGTCAATGAGCAGTTCTTC.